This TCR beta chain was found in a study of shared clonotypes between healthy human individuals. The study's findings and limits: Non-shared clonotypes showed lower generation probabilities than clonotypes common to all four donors. On the whole, naive subsets had larger estimated richness than memory subsets had.

The data were produced by immunoSEQ multiplex PCR, yet TCRdb's version contains in-frame clones alone and is incomplete. The table shows 2 million or so clones, with about 95% occurring only once. Naivety among CD8 cells was defined by CD45RO negativity and positive CCR7 selection, thereby excluding terminally differentiated effector memory CD45RA+ cells. In regard to this clone: What it binds is unknown.

CDR3 length equals 13 residues. CDR1 is ENHRY and CDR2 is SYGVKD in the germline V gene. Between the trimmed V and J ends, which lost 3 bases and 8 bases, there was a span of 13 bases. Input material: naive CD8+ T cells sorted from blood. The source is a man aged 18 to 35 in good health. The V call is TRBV10-3, the J call TRBJ1-2; the D is unclear. CDR3 loop: CAISDSLTGGYTF. Here the CDR3 DNA reads TGTGCCATCAGTGACTCACTAACCGGAGGCTACACCTTC.